The 30 T cell receptor beta chains in this list originate from one sample, sequenced in a study of OX40 agonist ivuxolimab in advanced cancers. TCRdb's copy holds only in-frame clones and misses some; the assay was immunoSEQ multiplex PCR. The sample contains approximately 41,000 clones, around nine tenths of which appear only once. The sample was CD4+ or CD8+ T cells sorted from blood, taken in a trial of the OX40 agonist ivuxolimab. These receptors came from an adult with an advanced solid tumor such as melanoma, head and neck, liver or kidney cancer.

The chain recombines TRBV6-1 with TRBJ1-1; possibly TRBD1 for D (6 bases). Germline CDR1 MNHNS, CDR2 SASEGT. The CDR3 has 15 amino acids. V gave up 6 bases and J gave up 4 bases, with 18 bases separating them. The CDR3 coding sequence is TGTGCCAGCAGGGGATTACAGGGCGCGGCCACTGAAGCTTTCTTT. It encodes CASRGLQGAATEAFF.

The chain is built from TRBV19 and TRBJ2-7; no definite D call. The germline gives CDR1 LNHDA, CDR2 SQIVND (reference sequence). V shed 3 bases and J shed 3 bases, with 9 bases lying between them. The CDR3 totals 13 residues. CDR3 loop: CASSMGYYYEQYF. The CDR3 region has the DNA TGTGCCAGTAGTATGGGATACTACTACGAGCAGTACTTC. Together with reference TRBV19 and TRBJ2-7, the CDR3 gives the full variable domain: DGGITQSPKYLFRKEGQNVTLSCEQNLNHDAMYWYRQDPGQGLRLIYYSQIVNDFQKGDIAEGYSVSREKKESFPLTVTSAQKNPTAFYLCASSMGYYYEQYFGPGTRLTVT.

The chain uses TRBV7-3 and TRBJ2-2, with 9 bases that match TRBD2. CDR3 size: 16 residues. CDR1 is SGHTA and CDR2 is FQGTGA in the germline V gene. V was clipped by 5 bases and J by 6 bases; unmatched bases: 10. The CDR3 spells CASSPRGTSFAGELFF. The CDR3 DNA reads TGTGCCAGCAGCCCACGTGGGACTAGCTTTGCCGGGGAGCTGTTTTTT.

The DNA for the CDR3 is TGTGCCAGCAGCGGGGCGTCCCATGAAAAACTGTTTTTT. Protein product: CASSGASHEKLFF. The rearrangement links TRBV7-9 to TRBJ1-4, with D perhaps matching TRBD1 (5 bases). The CDR3 spans 13 residues. Trimming pared 5 bases from V and 6 bases from J, leaving 10 bases between. Germline V lookup: CDR1 SEHNR, CDR2 FQNEAQ (reference sequence).

The chain combines TRBV4-1 with TRBJ2-6, with 8 bases identical to TRBD1. Losses at the gene ends were 0 bases for V and 2 bases for J; bases not matched to a gene: 9. The CDR3 runs 19 residues. Per germline, CDR1 MGHRA and CDR2 YSYEKL. CDR3 sequence: CASSQDDAPQGAGANVLTF. CDR3 coding DNA: TGCGCCAGCAGCCAAGATGATGCCCCACAGGGGGCTGGGGCCAACGTCCTGACTTTC.

The chain carries TRBV9 and TRBJ2-6; TRBD1 is a possible D gene (5 bases). The germline gives CDR1 SGDLS, CDR2 YYNGEE. This CDR3 contains 17 residues. With 3 bases removed from V and 2 bases from J, the gap between germline ends came to 15 bases. CDR3 loop: CASSAFQGSTGANVLTF. As DNA, the CDR3 is TGTGCCAGCAGCGCCTTCCAGGGCTCAACTGGGGCCAACGTCCTGACTTTC.

The chain recombines TRBV29-1 with TRBJ1-4, with unresolved D. Germline V gene lookup returns CDR1 SQVTM and CDR2 ANQGSEA. V was trimmed by 5 bases and J by 5 bases, leaving 9 bases between them. This CDR3 has 12 amino acids. The CDR3 DNA sequence: TGCAGCGTTAGGGCAGAGAATGAAAAACTGTTTTTT. This gives the protein CSVRAENEKLFF.

The table lists this clone with many counts. V and J are TRBV6-5 and TRBJ1-2, with 8 bases identical to TRBD1. The CDR3 spans 13 residues. Germline values: CDR1 MNHEY, CDR2 SVGAGI. V shed 5 bases, J shed 4 bases, and the junction held 3 bases outside the gene matches. In nucleotides, the CDR3 is TGTGCCAGCAGTGGGACAGGCGGCTATGGCTACACCTTC. As protein: CASSGTGGYGYTF.

The chain has TRBV14 and TRBJ2-7; D is uncertain. The CDR3 is 12 residues long. Trimming shortened V by 0 bases and J by 5 bases, and 5 bases separated the two germline ends. Germline assignment: CDR1 SGHDN and CDR2 FVKESK. This CDR3 is CASSQDSHEQYF. DNA of the CDR3: TGTGCCAGCAGCCAAGATTCCCACGAGCAGTACTTC.

The V gene is TRBV7-8, the J gene TRBJ2-2, with no clear D. Trimming pared 2 bases from V and 4 bases from J, leaving 14 bases between. This CDR3 region has 16 residues. Per the germline V gene, CDR1 is SGHVS and CDR2 is FQNEAQ. The chain's CDR3 is CASSLRQATATGELFF. Written as DNA, the CDR3 is TGTGCCAGCAGCTTACGTCAGGCCACGGCCACCGGGGAGCTGTTTTTT.

This clone was detected once. The rearrangement links TRBV6-1 to TRBJ2-7; 9 bases align to TRBD2. CDR3 length: 15 residues. Germline CDR1 is MNHNS and CDR2 is SASEGT. V was pared by 2 bases and J by 5 bases, with 7 bases of the junction left unmatched. The CDR3 nucleotides read TGTGCCAGCAGTGAATGGGGGACTAGCAAGGACGAGCAGTACTTC. It yields the protein CASSEWGTSKDEQYF.

V usage is TRBV6-6 and J usage is TRBJ1-6; unclear D gene. Germline CDR1 is MNHNY and CDR2 is SVGAGI (reference sequence). The CDR3 extends over 13 amino acids. V was pared by 6 bases and J by 1 base, with 4 bases between. CDR3 coding DNA: TGTGCCAGCAGAAGTTCCTATAATTCACCCCTCCACTTT. Protein product: CASRSSYNSPLHF.

The genes are TRBV5-1 and TRBJ2-7; possible D gene TRBD1, 6 bases. In germline, CDR1 is SGHRS, CDR2 YFSETQ. V shed 0 bases and J shed 5 bases, with 12 bases lying between them. The CDR3 is 14 residues long. Here the CDR3 DNA reads TGCGCCAGCAGCTTGGCCCAGGGGACCGACGAGCAGTACTTC. Its translation: CASSLAQGTDEQYF.

The rearrangement joins TRBV30 to TRBJ2-6; unclear D gene. V lost 5 bases and J lost 0, with 5 bases in between. This CDR3 is built from 13 residues. Germline V lookup: CDR1 GTSNPN, CDR2 SVGIG (reference sequence). The CDR3 nucleotides read TGTGCCTGGGATGGCTCTGGGGCCAACGTCCTGACTTTC. Translated: CAWDGSGANVLTF.

This chain uses TRBV18 with TRBJ2-6; D remains ambiguous. V lost 0 bases to trimming and J lost 2 bases, with 2 bases between them. Per the germline V gene, CDR1 is KGHSH and CDR2 is LQKENI. This CDR3 contains 14 residues. CDR3 sequence: CASSPPTGANVLTF. The CDR3 nucleotides read TGTGCCAGCTCACCACCTACTGGGGCCAACGTCCTGACTTTC.

V is TRBV4-1 and J is TRBJ1-1; TRBD1 aligns across 7 bases. Germline CDR1 is MGHRA and CDR2 is YSYEKL. There are 15 residues in the CDR3. V lost 3 bases to trimming and J lost 2 bases; unmatched junction nucleotides: 6. The CDR3: CASSQTGTENTEAFF. As DNA, the CDR3 is TGCGCCAGCAGCCAGACCGGGACAGAAAACACTGAAGCTTTCTTT.

V gene TRBV4-1 combines with J gene TRBJ2-7; the match to TRBD1 covers 7 bases. The CDR3 length is 15 residues. V lost 0 bases and J lost 2; bases outside the gene matches: 4. The germline V gene has CDR1 MGHRA and CDR2 YSYEKL. The DNA of the CDR3 is TGCGCCAGCAGCCAAGACAGGGGGACCACCTACGAGCAGTACTTC. This gives the protein CASSQDRGTTYEQYF.

The chain joins TRBV5-5 to TRBJ1-6, with TRBD1 as a possible D gene (5 bases). From germline, CDR1 is SGHKS and CDR2 YYEKEE (reference sequence). The CDR3 consists of 15 residues. Trimming took off 1 base at V and 7 bases at J, with 12 bases between the two ends. The CDR3 region is CASSLPAGLNSPLHF. CDR3 nucleotides: TGTGCCAGCAGCTTGCCAGCAGGGTTAAATTCACCCCTCCACTTT. Supplemented by reference TRBV5-5 and TRBJ1-6, the full variable domain reads DAGVTQSPTHLIKTRGQQVTLRCSPISGHKSVSWYQQVLGQGPQFIFQYYEKEERGRGNFPDRFSARQFPNYSSELNVNALLLGDSALYLCASSLPAGLNSPLHFGNGTRLTVT.

The gene calls are TRBV5-8 and TRBJ1-2; TRBD1 aligns across 8 bases. Looked up from germline, CDR1 is SGHTS and CDR2 is YDEGEE. V gave up 2 bases and J gave up 8 bases; unmatched junction bases: 14. This CDR3 is 16 amino acids long. The CDR3: CASSLIPQGQEGGYTF. The CDR3 coding sequence is TGTGCCAGCAGCTTAATCCCCCAGGGACAGGAGGGCGGCTACACCTTC.

The CDR3 nucleotides read TGTGCCAGCAGTGAGCTACAGGGGGTGGGCTACACCTTC. Encoded protein: CASSELQGVGYTF. The chain employs TRBV6-1 and TRBJ1-2; 8 positions agree with TRBD1. The CDR3 extends over 13 amino acids. Trimming removed 3 bases from V and 8 bases from J; junction bases left unmatched: 5. CDR1 is MNHNS and CDR2 is SASEGT in the germline V gene.

This chain links TRBV12-5 with TRBJ2-1; 9 bases agree with TRBD2. The CDR3 runs to 15 residues. V was clipped by 2 bases and J by 8 bases; unmatched bases: 7. Germline CDR1 LGHNT, CDR2 FRNRAP. CDR3 sequence reads: CASGLRLAGIDEQFF. The CDR3 DNA follows: TGTGCTAGTGGTTTGAGGCTAGCGGGAATCGATGAGCAGTTCTTC.

Here the CDR3 reads CASSSAGAEVPLHF. For the CDR3, the DNA is TGTGCCAGCAGTTCCGCCGGGGCAGAGGTCCCCCTCCACTTT. This sequence joins TRBV28 and TRBJ1-6, with D tentatively TRBD1 (5 bases). Germline CDR1 is MDHEN and CDR2 is SYDVKM. The CDR3 is made up of 14 amino acids. V gave up 4 bases and J gave up 13 bases, with 17 bases separating them.

V gene TRBV5-1 combines with J gene TRBJ2-5; 11 nucleotides agree with TRBD1. Germline CDR1 reads SGHRS; CDR2 reads YFSETQ. CDR3 length equals 16 residues. V was clipped by 3 bases and J by 0 bases; unmatched bases: 4. Written as DNA, the CDR3 is TGCGCCAGCAGCTCCGGGACAGGGGGGTACCAAGAGACCCAGTACTTC. Amino acids: CASSSGTGGYQETQYF.

The V call is TRBV4-1, the J call TRBJ1-1; D possibly corresponds to TRBD1 (5 bases). Trimming removed 3 bases from V and 3 bases from J, with 11 bases in between. The CDR3 is 14 residues long. Looked up from germline, CDR1 is MGHRA and CDR2 is YSYEKL. This chain's CDR3 is CASSHPGTDTEAFF. As DNA, the CDR3 is TGCGCCAGCAGCCACCCGGGGACGGACACTGAAGCTTTCTTT.

The rearrangement links TRBV19 to TRBJ2-7; 8 nucleotides agree with TRBD1. The germline V gene encodes CDR1 LNHDA and CDR2 SQIVND (reference sequence). This CDR3 is built from 17 residues. V shed 3 bases and J 1 base; nucleotides not matched to a gene: 11. CDR3: CASSIMVGQGASYEQYF. CDR3 nucleotide sequence: TGTGCCAGTAGTATCATGGTCGGGCAGGGGGCATCCTACGAGCAGTACTTC.

V gene TRBV28 combines with J gene TRBJ1-1; perhaps TRBD1 as D (5 bases). Germline CDR1 is MDHEN and CDR2 is SYDVKM. V lost 4 bases, J lost 7 bases, and 13 bases lay in between. CDR3 length equals 13 residues. CDR3 loop: CASSSTGPFEAFF. The CDR3 DNA sequence: TGTGCCAGCAGTTCAACGGGACCCTTTGAAGCTTTCTTT.

This chain joins TRBV29-1 and TRBJ1-1; D is possibly TRBD1 (5 bases). CDR1 is SQVTM and CDR2 is ANQGSEA in the germline V gene. This CDR3 is 12 amino acids long. V lost 7 bases and J 1 base, leaving 10 bases between the germline ends. In DNA form, the CDR3 reads TGCAGCGCCAGGGAGGGGAACACTGAAGCTTTCTTT. It translates to CSAREGNTEAFF. The full variable domain, with the rest looked up from reference TRBV29-1 and TRBJ1-1, is SAVISQKPSRDICQRGTSLTIQCQVDSQVTMMFWYRQQPGQSLTLIATANQGSEATYESGFVIDKFPISRPNLTFSTLTVSNMSPEDSSIYLCSAREGNTEAFFGQGTRLTVV.

The J gene is TRBJ2-1, the V gene TRBV7-2, with 8 bases that match TRBD2. The CDR3 sequence is 15 residues long. The junction had 12 bases not matched to a gene; V was cut back by 4 bases and J by 10 bases. Germline V CDR1 and CDR2: SGHTA, FQGNSA. The CDR3 loop is CASSSTSGGVGEQFF. The CDR3 coding sequence is TGTGCCAGCAGCTCTACTAGCGGAGGGGTCGGGGAGCAGTTCTTC.

The CDR3 DNA sequence: TGTGCCAGCAAAGAACAGGGGGCTGGAAACACCATATATTTT. Translated, it gives CASKEQGAGNTIYF. V usage is TRBV2 and J usage is TRBJ1-3; 8 positions agree with TRBD1. The V segment lost 7 bases and the J segment 2 bases; nucleotides outside the gene matches: 4. Per germline, CDR1 SNHLY and CDR2 FYNNEI. This CDR3 contains 14 residues.

V and J are TRBV9 and TRBJ2-7; 10 bases align to TRBD2. Germline CDR1 SGDLS, CDR2 YYNGEE. This CDR3 is 16 amino acids long. With V trimmed by 4 bases and J by 7 bases, 14 bases remained unmatched. This CDR3 reads CASSLDSGGAFREQYF. The CDR3 DNA is TGTGCCAGCAGCCTAGACAGCGGGGGGGCTTTCCGGGAGCAGTACTTC.